This is a list of T cell receptor beta chains from one sample in a study of CD8 T cells in Susac syndrome. One entry per CDR3 protein results from TCRdb running MiXCR on the immunoSEQ multiplex PCR reads. The sample lists 110,000 to 150,000 distinct CDR3 sequences, around 94% occurring once. The source material was CD8+ T cells from PBMCs. These receptors were obtained from a human donor in good health. Both conserved end residues are part of each CDR3. The D gene is left open where the match is weak. Not every row has a clone size; where given, it reads once, few, many or a size class.

CDR3 DNA: TGTGCCAGCAGTTCTGAGAGCTCCTACAATGAGCAGTTCTTC
CDR3 protein: CASSSESSYNEQFF
D gene: NA
J gene: TRBJ2-1
clone size: NA
V gene: TRBV27

CDR3 DNA: TGCAGTGCTAGAAACCGGGCCCAAGGGTGGGCTAACTATGGCTACACCTTC
CDR3 protein: CSARNRAQGWANYGYTF
D gene: NA
J gene: TRBJ1-2
clone size: NA
V gene: TRBV20-1

CDR3 DNA: TGTGCCAGCAGCCAAGATCTTGGGGAACGCTATGGCTACACCTTC
CDR3 protein: CASSQDLGERYGYTF
D gene: NA
J gene: TRBJ1-2
clone size: NA
V gene: TRBV4-2

CDR3 DNA: TGTGCCAGCAGCCCGAGACTGGACGAGCAGTACTTC
CDR3 protein: CASSPRLDEQYF
D gene: NA
J gene: TRBJ2-7
clone size: few
V gene: TRBV7-9

CDR3 DNA: TGTGCCAGCAGCTTAGCGGGAGGGTGGAATGAGCAGTTCTTC
CDR3 protein: CASSLAGGWNEQFF
D gene: TRBD2
J gene: TRBJ2-1
clone size: NA
V gene: TRBV7-3

CDR3 DNA: TGCAGCGTTGAGGAGATCGGACAGGCCAAAAACATTCAGTACTTC
CDR3 protein: CSVEEIGQAKNIQYF
D gene: NA
J gene: TRBJ2-4
clone size: NA
V gene: TRBV29-1

CDR3 DNA: TGTGCCAGCAGTCCTACAGGGTGGGAGCAGTACTTC
CDR3 protein: CASSPTGWEQYF
D gene: NA
J gene: TRBJ2-7
clone size: NA
V gene: TRBV27

CDR3 DNA: TGTGCCAGCAGCGAAAACCGGGACTACCTAGGCACAGATACGCAGTATTTT
CDR3 protein: CASSENRDYLGTDTQYF
D gene: TRBD2
J gene: TRBJ2-3
clone size: NA
V gene: TRBV9

CDR3 DNA: TGCAGCGATCGGGACCCCACCTACAATGAGCAGTTCTTC
CDR3 protein: CSDRDPTYNEQFF
D gene: NA
J gene: TRBJ2-1
clone size: NA
V gene: TRBV29-1

CDR3 DNA: TGTGCCACCAGTGAAAGACGGAAACAAGAGACCCAGTACTTC
CDR3 protein: CATSERRKQETQYF
D gene: NA
J gene: TRBJ2-5
clone size: NA
V gene: TRBV24-1

CDR3 DNA: TGTGCCAGCAGCTTGGTGGGACTGTTCTACAATGAGCAGTTCTTC
CDR3 protein: CASSLVGLFYNEQFF
D gene: NA
J gene: TRBJ2-1
clone size: NA
V gene: TRBV7-8

CDR3 DNA: TGTGCCAGCAAAGGGGAGGAGACCCAGTACTTC
CDR3 protein: CASKGEETQYF
D gene: NA
J gene: TRBJ2-5
clone size: NA
V gene: TRBV7-9

CDR3 DNA: TGTGCCGGATCGAGGGAGTCTGGGGCCAACGTCCTGACTTTC
CDR3 protein: CAGSRESGANVLTF
D gene: NA
J gene: TRBJ2-6
clone size: NA
V gene: TRBV6-4

CDR3 DNA: TGTGCCAGCAGCTTAGAAGGGACGCCAAATCAGCCCCAGCATTTT
CDR3 protein: CASSLEGTPNQPQHF
D gene: NA
J gene: TRBJ1-5
clone size: NA
V gene: TRBV7-9

CDR3 DNA: TGTGCCTGTAGGATTGGAAGTGAAGCTTTCTTT
CDR3 protein: CACRIGSEAFF
D gene: NA
J gene: TRBJ1-1
clone size: NA
V gene: TRBV30

CDR3 DNA: TGCAGCGTGGCGGGACAGGGAGCCTACAATGAGCAGTTCTTC
CDR3 protein: CSVAGQGAYNEQFF
D gene: TRBD1
J gene: TRBJ2-1
clone size: NA
V gene: TRBV29-1

CDR3 DNA: TGTGCCAGCAGCTACGGACAGGGGGCCGTAGATGGCTACACCTTC
CDR3 protein: CASSYGQGAVDGYTF
D gene: TRBD1
J gene: TRBJ1-2
clone size: NA
V gene: TRBV7-9

CDR3 DNA: TGTGCCAGCAGCCAAGGGCCAGCGGGAGTCTCCTACGAGCAGTACTTC
CDR3 protein: CASSQGPAGVSYEQYF
D gene: TRBD2
J gene: TRBJ2-7
clone size: NA
V gene: TRBV4-2

CDR3 DNA: TGTGCCAGCAGAAATCTAGCGGGAGCTCGGAATGAGCAGTTCTTC
CDR3 protein: CASRNLAGARNEQFF
D gene: TRBD2
J gene: TRBJ2-1
clone size: NA
V gene: TRBV2

CDR3 DNA: TGTGCCAGCAGCTTAGAGCGGACAGGGGGACGGAATCAGCCCCAGCATTTT
CDR3 protein: CASSLERTGGRNQPQHF
D gene: TRBD1
J gene: TRBJ1-5
clone size: NA
V gene: TRBV7-8

CDR3 DNA: TGTGCCAGCAGCGTCTTCCGGGACTACGAGCAGTACTTC
CDR3 protein: CASSVFRDYEQYF
D gene: NA
J gene: TRBJ2-7
clone size: NA
V gene: TRBV7-3

CDR3 DNA: TGTGCCAGCAGCGTAGCCGGGGGCGAGCAGCCCCAGCATTTT
CDR3 protein: CASSVAGGEQPQHF
D gene: NA
J gene: TRBJ1-5
clone size: once
V gene: TRBV9

CDR3 DNA: TGCGCCAGCAGCCAAGGGTGGCAGCTCAACGAGCAGTACTTC
CDR3 protein: CASSQGWQLNEQYF
D gene: NA
J gene: TRBJ2-7
clone size: NA
V gene: TRBV4-3

CDR3 DNA: TGCAGTGCTAGGTATGGGGTCGCCCAGCATTTT
CDR3 protein: CSARYGVAQHF
D gene: NA
J gene: TRBJ1-5
clone size: NA
V gene: TRBV20-1

CDR3 DNA: TGTGCCAGCAGCTTAGAAGGGGTTAATCAGCCCCAGCATTTT
CDR3 protein: CASSLEGVNQPQHF
D gene: NA
J gene: TRBJ1-5
clone size: NA
V gene: TRBV7-6